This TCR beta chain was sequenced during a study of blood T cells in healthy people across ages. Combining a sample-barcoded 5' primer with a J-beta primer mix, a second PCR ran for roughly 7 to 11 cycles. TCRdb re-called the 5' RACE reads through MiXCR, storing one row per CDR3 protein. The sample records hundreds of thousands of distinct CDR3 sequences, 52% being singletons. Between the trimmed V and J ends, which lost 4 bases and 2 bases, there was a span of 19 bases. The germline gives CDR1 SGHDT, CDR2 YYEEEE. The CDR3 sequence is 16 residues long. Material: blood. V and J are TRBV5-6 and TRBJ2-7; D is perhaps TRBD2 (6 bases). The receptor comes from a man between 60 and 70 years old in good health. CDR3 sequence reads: CASSPEGQRVTYEQYF. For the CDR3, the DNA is TGTGCCAGCAGCCCTGAGGGCCAGCGGGTTACCTACGAGCAGTACTTC.